This entry lists 16 T cell receptor beta chains sequenced from one sample in a study of T cells in Graves' hyperthyroidism and ophthalmopathy. Amplification yielded TCR beta CDR3 regions, with RNA transcripts as the source. First-round RT-PCR targeting the TCR CDR3 was performed with the HTBI primer set. One entry per CDR3 protein, called by TCRdb with MiXCR from the multiplex PCR reads. The data show some 490,000 distinct CDR3 sequences, 22% seen once. Sequenced: blood. These receptors came from a woman in her 70s with Graves' ophthalmopathy.

V gene TRBV30 combines with J gene TRBJ2-3, with TRBD2 identical over 9 bases. Germline CDR1 and CDR2: GTSNPN and SVGIG (reference sequence). V trimming: 3 bases; J trimming: 5 bases; junction bases outside the gene matches: 6. The CDR3 is 14 amino acids. The CDR3, as DNA: TGTGCCTGGAGATTAGCGGGAGTTGTAGATACGCAGTATTTT. Encoded protein: CAWRLAGVVDTQYF. The full variable domain, its missing parts supplied by reference TRBV30 and TRBJ2-3, is SQTIHQWPATLVQPVGSPLSLECTVEGTSNPNLYWYRQAAGRGLQLLFYSVGIGQISSEVPQNLSASRPQDRQFILSSKKLLLSDSGFYLCAWRLAGVVDTQYFGPGTRLTVL.

The chain has TRBV9 and TRBJ2-1; D not resolved. V dropped 0 bases and J dropped 1 base, with 14 bases sitting between them. The CDR3 spans 17 residues. The germline gives CDR1 SGDLS, CDR2 YYNGEE. CDR3 in DNA: TGTGCCAGCAGCGTAGGAGGAGCCCCCCAGTCCTACAATGAGCAGTTCTTC. This gives the protein CASSVGGAPQSYNEQFF.

V is TRBV12-3 or TRBV12-4 and J is TRBJ1-1; tentative D call: TRBD1 (6 bases). This CDR3 has 14 amino acids. V lost 4 bases to trimming and J lost 2 bases, with 11 bases between them. CDR3 loop: CASSYGQRNTEAFF. CDR3 coding DNA: TGTGCCAGCAGTTACGGACAGAGAAACACTGAAGCTTTCTTT.

This clonotype was seen many times. This sequence joins TRBV7-2 and TRBJ2-3; no firm D call. Deletions cut 5 bases from V and 6 bases from J, with 9 bases between. The CDR3 sequence is 12 residues long. Per the germline V gene, CDR1 is SGHTA and CDR2 is FQGNSA. In nucleotides, the CDR3 is TGTGCCAGCAGCCCTTTTGGGGATACGCAGTATTTT. Translating it yields CASSPFGDTQYF.

V gene TRBV6-1 combines with J gene TRBJ1-2, with D possibly matching TRBD1 (5 bases). Germline assignment: CDR1 MNHNS and CDR2 SASEGT. The germline V and J ends were trimmed by 4 bases and 0 bases, with 15 bases remaining between them. CDR3 length: 16 amino acids. The CDR3 sequence is CASSVETVYTNYGYTF. The CDR3 DNA reads TGTGCCAGCAGTGTCGAGACAGTTTATACTAACTATGGCTACACCTTC.

V gene TRBV19 combines with J gene TRBJ1-3; D call uncertain. Germline V CDR1 and CDR2: LNHDA, SQIVND (reference sequence). Trimming stripped 5 bases from V and 2 bases from J, with 19 bases between. The CDR3 covers 17 residues. DNA of the CDR3: TGTGCCAGTAGTCTCGTCGGAGGCCCAGTTGCTGGAAACACCATATATTTT. Protein product: CASSLVGGPVAGNTIYF. Complete variable domain (other parts from reference TRBV19 and TRBJ1-3): DGGITQSPKYLFRKEGQNVTLSCEQNLNHDAMYWYRQDPGQGLRLIYYSQIVNDFQKGDIAEGYSVSREKKESFPLTVTSAQKNPTAFYLCASSLVGGPVAGNTIYFGEGSWLTVV.

V and J are TRBV6-1 and TRBJ1-2; 7 positions match TRBD1. In germline, CDR1 is MNHNS, CDR2 SASEGT. The CDR3 contains 17 residues. The ends lost 2 bases at V and 4 bases at J; junction bases unmatched: 13. CDR3 protein: CASSETLSTGSFYGYTF. CDR3 nucleotide sequence: TGTGCCAGCAGTGAAACCCTCTCGACAGGGAGCTTCTATGGCTACACCTTC.

This clonotype was detected a few times. The chain joins TRBV5-6 to TRBJ2-7; D remains unclear. CDR1 SGHDT and CDR2 YYEEEE come from the germline V gene. V shed 2 bases and J shed 6 bases, with 9 bases lying between them. The CDR3 is made up of 12 amino acids. The CDR3 sequence: CASSFSWAEQYF. The CDR3 DNA reads as TGTGCCAGCAGCTTCTCATGGGCCGAGCAGTACTTC.

This clonotype was counted only a few times. The rearrangement uses TRBV12-3 or TRBV12-4 and TRBJ1-6, with 7 positions matching TRBD1. The V gene end was trimmed by 6 bases and the J gene end by 6 bases; junction bases not matched to a gene: 2. The CDR3 is made up of 13 amino acids. DNA for the CDR3: TGTGCCAGCAGGGGACAGATTAATTCACCCCTCCACTTT. As protein: CASRGQINSPLHF.

This rearrangement joins TRBV12-3 or TRBV12-4 to TRBJ2-3; 12 positions agree with TRBD1. This CDR3 has 16 amino acids. J gave up 2 bases and V 4 bases, and 4 bases lay outside the gene matches. The CDR3 protein is CASSSRDRGHTDTQYF. DNA of the CDR3: TGTGCCAGCAGTTCCCGGGACAGGGGGCACACAGATACGCAGTATTTT.

The CDR3 DNA reads as TGCAGTGCTAGGACAGGGGGCGCAGATACGCAGTATTTT. Amino acid sequence: CSARTGGADTQYF. The V call is TRBV20-1, the J call TRBJ2-3; 10 bases are shared with TRBD1. From germline, CDR1 is DFQATT and CDR2 SNEGSKA (reference sequence). V trimming: 3 bases; J trimming: 4 bases; junction bases outside the gene matches: 1. This CDR3 comprises 13 residues.

With respect to this clonotype: Given a much more abundant clone one base away, this may be a read error. The CDR3 DNA follows: TGTGCCAGCAGTAGGGGATTTTCCACTGAAGCTTTCTTT. Protein sequence: CASSRGFSTEAFF. This sequence joins TRBV2 and TRBJ1-1, with D tentatively TRBD1 (5 bases). Trimming pared 5 bases from V and 4 bases from J, leaving 11 bases between. The CDR3 consists of 13 residues. Germline loops: CDR1 SNHLY, CDR2 FYNNEI.

V gene TRBV12-5 combines with J gene TRBJ1-3; D perhaps matches TRBD1 (6 bases). Germline V CDR1 and CDR2: LGHNT, FRNRAP. Trimming took 2 bases from V and 3 from J, leaving 17 bases between them. The CDR3 extends over 17 amino acids. The CDR3 reads CASGLPRAGVLGNTIYF. The CDR3 bases are TGTGCTAGTGGTTTGCCCAGGGCAGGGGTCCTTGGAAACACCATATATTTT.

This clonotype was picked up many times. The J gene is TRBJ2-5, the V gene TRBV6-1; D might be TRBD1 (7 bases). V was trimmed by 1 base and J by 2 bases, leaving 11 bases between them. The germline gives CDR1 MNHNS, CDR2 SASEGT. CDR3 length: 15 residues. The CDR3 here is CASSEESGGQETQYF. The CDR3 DNA is TGTGCCAGCAGTGAAGAATCAGGGGGGCAAGAGACCCAGTACTTC.

In this sample, this clonotype turned up a few times. The gene calls are TRBV27 and TRBJ1-1; D call uncertain. The germline V and J ends were trimmed by 10 bases and 7 bases, with 22 bases remaining between them. The CDR3 is 14 amino acids. Germline CDR1 and CDR2: MNHEY and SMNVEV (reference sequence). The CDR3 spells CAISIPHKWDEAFF. As DNA, the CDR3 is TGTGCCATCTCTATCCCCCACAAATGGGATGAAGCTTTCTTT.

This clonotype has more than one count but fewer than ten. The V and J genes are TRBV9 and TRBJ2-1; 9 positions agree with TRBD2. The CDR3 sequence is 17 residues long. V shed 3 bases, J shed 7 bases, and the junction held 14 bases outside the gene matches. From germline, CDR1 is SGDLS and CDR2 YYNGEE. CDR3 coding DNA: TGTGCCAGCAGCGCGGACCTTAGCGGGAGAATCTATAATGAGCAGTTCTTC. As protein: CASSADLSGRIYNEQFF.